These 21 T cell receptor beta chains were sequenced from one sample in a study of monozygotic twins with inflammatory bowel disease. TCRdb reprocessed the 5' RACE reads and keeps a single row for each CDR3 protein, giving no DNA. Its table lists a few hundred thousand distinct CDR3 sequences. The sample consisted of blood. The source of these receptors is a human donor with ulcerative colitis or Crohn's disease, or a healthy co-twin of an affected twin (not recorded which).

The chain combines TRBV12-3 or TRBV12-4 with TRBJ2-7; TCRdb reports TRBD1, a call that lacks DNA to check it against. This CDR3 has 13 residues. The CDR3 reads CASSNEFWGEQYF.

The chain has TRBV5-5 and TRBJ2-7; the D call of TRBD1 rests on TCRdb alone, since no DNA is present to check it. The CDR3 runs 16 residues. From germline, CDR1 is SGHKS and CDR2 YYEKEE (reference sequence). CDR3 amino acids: CASSLGPATIAYEQYF. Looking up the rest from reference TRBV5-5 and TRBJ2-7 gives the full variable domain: DAGVTQSPTHLIKTRGQQVTLRCSPISGHKSVSWYQQVLGQGPQFIFQYYEKEERGRGNFPDRFSARQFPNYSSELNVNALLLGDSALYLCASSLGPATIAYEQYFGPGTRLTVT.

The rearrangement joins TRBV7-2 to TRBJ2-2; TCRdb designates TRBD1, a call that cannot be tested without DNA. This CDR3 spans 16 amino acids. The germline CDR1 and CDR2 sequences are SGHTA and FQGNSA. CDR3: CASSLAPRGHTGELFF.

The CDR3 sequence: CASSQVIDGGAFDEQFF. The chain couples TRBV4-1 to TRBJ2-1; TCRdb designates TRBD1, a call that cannot be tested without DNA. Germline loops: CDR1 MGHRA, CDR2 YSYEKL. The CDR3 runs 17 residues.

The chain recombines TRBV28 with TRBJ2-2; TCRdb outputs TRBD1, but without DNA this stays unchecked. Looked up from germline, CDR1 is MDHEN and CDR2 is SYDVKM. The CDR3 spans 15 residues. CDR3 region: CASRVGGQGSGELFF.

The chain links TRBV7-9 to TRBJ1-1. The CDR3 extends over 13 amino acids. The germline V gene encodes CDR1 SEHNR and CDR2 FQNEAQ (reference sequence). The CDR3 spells CASSSIADTEAFF.

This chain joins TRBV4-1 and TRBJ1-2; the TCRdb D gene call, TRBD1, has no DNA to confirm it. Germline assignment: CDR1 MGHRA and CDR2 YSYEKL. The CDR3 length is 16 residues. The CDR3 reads CASSRQGQLLDGGYTF.

This CDR3 is CASSLHRVNQETQYF. The gene calls are TRBV7-2 and TRBJ2-5; TCRdb returns TRBD1, unconfirmable since there is no DNA. CDR3 size: 15 residues. Germline V gene sequence: CDR1 SGHTA, CDR2 FQGNSA.

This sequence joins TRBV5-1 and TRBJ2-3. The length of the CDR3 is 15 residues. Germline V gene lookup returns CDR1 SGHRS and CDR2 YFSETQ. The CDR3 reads CASSLSGGFTDTQYF.

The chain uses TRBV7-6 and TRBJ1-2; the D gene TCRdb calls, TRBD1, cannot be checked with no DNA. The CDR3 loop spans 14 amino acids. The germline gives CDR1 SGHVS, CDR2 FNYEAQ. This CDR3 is CASRGPGQGEGYTF.

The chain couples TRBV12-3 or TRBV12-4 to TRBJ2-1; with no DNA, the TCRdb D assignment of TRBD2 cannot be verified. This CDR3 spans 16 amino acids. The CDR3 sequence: CASSPRTSGALDEQFF.

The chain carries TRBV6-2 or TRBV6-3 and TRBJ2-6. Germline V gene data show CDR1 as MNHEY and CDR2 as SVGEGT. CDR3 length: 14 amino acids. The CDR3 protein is CASSYNSGANVLTF.

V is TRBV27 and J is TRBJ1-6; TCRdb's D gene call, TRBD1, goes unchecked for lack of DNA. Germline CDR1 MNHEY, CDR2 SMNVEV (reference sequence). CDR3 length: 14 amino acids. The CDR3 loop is CASSFRGHNSPLHF.

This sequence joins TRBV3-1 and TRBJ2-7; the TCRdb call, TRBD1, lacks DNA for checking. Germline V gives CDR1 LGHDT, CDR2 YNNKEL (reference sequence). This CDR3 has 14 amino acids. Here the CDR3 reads CASSQEGGPYEQYF.

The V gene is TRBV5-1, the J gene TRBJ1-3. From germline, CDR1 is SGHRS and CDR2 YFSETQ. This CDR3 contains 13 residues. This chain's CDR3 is CASSPDNGNTIYF.

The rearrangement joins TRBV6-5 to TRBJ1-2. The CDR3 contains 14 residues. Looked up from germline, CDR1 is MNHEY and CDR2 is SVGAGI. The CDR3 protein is CASSYTGGAYGYTF.

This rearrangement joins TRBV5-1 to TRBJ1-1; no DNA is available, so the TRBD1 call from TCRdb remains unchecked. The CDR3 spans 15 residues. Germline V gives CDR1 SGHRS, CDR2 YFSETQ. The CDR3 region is CASSVGSKGGAIAFF.

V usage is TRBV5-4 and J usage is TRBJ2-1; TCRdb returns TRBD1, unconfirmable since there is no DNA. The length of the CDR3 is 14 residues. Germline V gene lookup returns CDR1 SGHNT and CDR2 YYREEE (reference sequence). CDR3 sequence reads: CASSFRRGYNEQFF.

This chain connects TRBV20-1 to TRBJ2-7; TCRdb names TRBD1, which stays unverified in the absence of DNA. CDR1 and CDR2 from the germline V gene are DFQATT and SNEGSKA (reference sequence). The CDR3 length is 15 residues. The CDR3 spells CSARDPTGTLYEQYF.

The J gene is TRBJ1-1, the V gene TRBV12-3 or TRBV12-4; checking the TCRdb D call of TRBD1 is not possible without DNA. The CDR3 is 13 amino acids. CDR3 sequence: CASSTQGATEAFF.

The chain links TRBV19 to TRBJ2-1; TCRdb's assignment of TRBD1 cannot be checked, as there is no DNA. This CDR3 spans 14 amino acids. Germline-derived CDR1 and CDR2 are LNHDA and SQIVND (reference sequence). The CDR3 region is CASSVGQGRNEQFF.